This TCR beta chain was obtained from a study of T cells after yellow fever vaccination. This clonotype was detected ten times or more. Its antigen is not identified. TCRdb used MiXCR to reprocess the 5' RACE reads, holding one entry per CDR3 protein. Here the sample spans more than 300,000 distinct CDR3 sequences, around 6.8% being singletons. Study findings and constraints: Repertoires obtained by FACS sorting could include abundant clonotypes that entered as contaminants from the bulk population.

Trimming took 4 bases from V and 4 from J, leaving 20 bases between them. The germline V gene encodes CDR1 MNHEY and CDR2 SMNVEV (reference sequence). The CDR3 spans 16 residues. The receptor was isolated from a man aged 18 to 30 who received the YFV17D yellow fever vaccine. Sequences were derived from PBMCs, sampled about 41 days after the first yellow fever vaccination. This sequence joins TRBV27 and TRBJ2-7, with D perhaps TRBD1 or TRBD2 (5 bases each). CDR3 nucleotide sequence: TGTGCCAGCAGTTCCACCGGGACGGGGCTCAGGTACGAGCAGTACGTC. As protein: CASSSTGTGLRYEQYV.